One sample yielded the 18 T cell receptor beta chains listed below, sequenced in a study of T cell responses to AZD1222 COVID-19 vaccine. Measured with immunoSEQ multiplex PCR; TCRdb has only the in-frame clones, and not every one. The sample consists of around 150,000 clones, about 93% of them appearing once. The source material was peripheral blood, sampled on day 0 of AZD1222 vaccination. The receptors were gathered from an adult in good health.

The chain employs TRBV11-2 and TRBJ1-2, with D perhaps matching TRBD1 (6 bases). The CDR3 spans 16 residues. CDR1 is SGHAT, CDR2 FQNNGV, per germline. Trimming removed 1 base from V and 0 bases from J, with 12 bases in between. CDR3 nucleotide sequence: TGTGCCAGCAGCTTAGCCACAGGGATTACTAACTATGGCTACACCTTC. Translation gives CASSLATGITNYGYTF.

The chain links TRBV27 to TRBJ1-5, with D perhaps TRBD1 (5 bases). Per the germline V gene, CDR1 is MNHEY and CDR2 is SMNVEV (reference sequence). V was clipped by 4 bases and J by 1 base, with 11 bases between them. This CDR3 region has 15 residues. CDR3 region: CASSSFGASNQPQHF. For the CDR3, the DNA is TGTGCCAGCAGTTCTTTCGGGGCCAGCAATCAGCCCCAGCATTTT.

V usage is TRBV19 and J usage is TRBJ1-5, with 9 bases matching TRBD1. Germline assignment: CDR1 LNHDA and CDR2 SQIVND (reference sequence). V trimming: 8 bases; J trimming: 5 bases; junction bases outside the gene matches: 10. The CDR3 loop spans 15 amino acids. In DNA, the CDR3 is TGTGCCAGTCAAATAGGGACAGGGCTCTATCAGCCCCAGCATTTT. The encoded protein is CASQIGTGLYQPQHF.

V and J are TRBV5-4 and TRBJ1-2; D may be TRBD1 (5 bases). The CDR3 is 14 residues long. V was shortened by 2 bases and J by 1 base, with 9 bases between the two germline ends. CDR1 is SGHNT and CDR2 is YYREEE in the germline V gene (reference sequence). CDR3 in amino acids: CASSLDSFNYGYTF. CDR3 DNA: TGTGCCAGCAGCTTAGACAGCTTTAACTATGGCTACACCTTC. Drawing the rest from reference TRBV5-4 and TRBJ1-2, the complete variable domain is ETGVTQSPTHLIKTRGQQVTLRCSSQSGHNTVSWYQQALGQGPQFIFQYYREEENGRGNFPPRFSGLQFPNYSSELNVNALELDDSALYLCASSLDSFNYGYTFGSGTRLTVV.

CDR3 DNA sequence: TGCGCCAGCAGCTTCAGACTAGCGGGAGTCGATGAGCAGTTCTTC. Translated: CASSFRLAGVDEQFF. This rearrangement joins TRBV5-1 to TRBJ2-1; TRBD2 matches at 12 bases. CDR1 is SGHRS, CDR2 YFSETQ, per germline. The trim removed 2 bases at V and 8 bases at J, leaving 5 bases unmatched. CDR3 length equals 15 residues.

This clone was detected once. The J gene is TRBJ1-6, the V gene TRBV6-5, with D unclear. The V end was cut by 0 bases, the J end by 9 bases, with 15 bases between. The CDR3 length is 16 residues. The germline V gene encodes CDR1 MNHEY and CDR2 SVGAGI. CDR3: CASSYSSGRVASPLHF. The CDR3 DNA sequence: TGTGCCAGCAGTTACTCCTCGGGGAGGGTAGCTTCACCCCTCCACTTT.

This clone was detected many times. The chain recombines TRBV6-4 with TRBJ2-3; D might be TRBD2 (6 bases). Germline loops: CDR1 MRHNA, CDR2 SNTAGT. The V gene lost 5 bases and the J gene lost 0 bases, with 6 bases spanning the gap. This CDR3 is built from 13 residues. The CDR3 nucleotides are TGTGCCAGCAGTAGCGGGAGCACAGATACGCAGTATTTT. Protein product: CASSSGSTDTQYF.

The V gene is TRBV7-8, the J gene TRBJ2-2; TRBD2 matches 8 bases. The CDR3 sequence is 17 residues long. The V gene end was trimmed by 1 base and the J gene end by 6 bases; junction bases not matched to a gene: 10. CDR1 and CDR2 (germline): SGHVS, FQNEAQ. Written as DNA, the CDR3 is TGTGCCAGCAGCTTAGGCGTGGGCGGGAGGTCCCCCGGGGAGCTGTTTTTT. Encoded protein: CASSLGVGGRSPGELFF.

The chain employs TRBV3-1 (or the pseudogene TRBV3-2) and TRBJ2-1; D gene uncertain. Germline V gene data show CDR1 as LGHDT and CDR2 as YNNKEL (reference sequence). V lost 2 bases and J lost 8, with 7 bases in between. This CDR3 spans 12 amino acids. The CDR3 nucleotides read TGTGCCAGCAGCCAAAGGGCTTATGAGCAGTTCTTC. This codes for CASSQRAYEQFF.

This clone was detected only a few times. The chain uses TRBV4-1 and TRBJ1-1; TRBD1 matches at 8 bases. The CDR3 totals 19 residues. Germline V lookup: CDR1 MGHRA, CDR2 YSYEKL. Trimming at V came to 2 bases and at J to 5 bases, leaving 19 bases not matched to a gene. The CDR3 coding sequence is TGCGCCAGCAGCCAACGATCATTGCGTAACAGGGGGGATCCGACTGAAGCTTTCTTT. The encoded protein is CASSQRSLRNRGDPTEAFF.

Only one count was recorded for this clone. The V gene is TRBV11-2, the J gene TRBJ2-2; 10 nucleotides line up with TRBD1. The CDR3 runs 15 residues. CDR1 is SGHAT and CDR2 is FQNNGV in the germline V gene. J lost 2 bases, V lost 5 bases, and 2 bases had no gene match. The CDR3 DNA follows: TGTGCCAGCAGCAAGACAGGGGGCAACACCGGGGAGCTGTTTTTT. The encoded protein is CASSKTGGNTGELFF. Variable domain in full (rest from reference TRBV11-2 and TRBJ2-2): EAGVAQSPRYKIIEKRQSVAFWCNPISGHATLYWYQQILGQGPKLLIQFQNNGVVDDSQLPKDRFSAERLKGVDSTLKIQPAKLEDSAVYLCASSKTGGNTGELFFGEGSRLTVL.

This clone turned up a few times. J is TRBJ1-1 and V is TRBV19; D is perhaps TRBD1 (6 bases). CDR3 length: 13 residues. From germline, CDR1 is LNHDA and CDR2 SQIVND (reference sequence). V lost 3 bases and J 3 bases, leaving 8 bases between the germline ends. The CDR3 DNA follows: TGTGCCAGTAGTATGAAGGGGGACACTGAAGCTTTCTTT. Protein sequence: CASSMKGDTEAFF.

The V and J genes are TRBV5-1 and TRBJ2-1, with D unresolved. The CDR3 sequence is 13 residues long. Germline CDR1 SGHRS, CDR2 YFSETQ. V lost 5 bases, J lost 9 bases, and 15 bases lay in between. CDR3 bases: TGCGCCAGCAGTTCTTGGTTGGTCCCTGAGCAGTTCTTC. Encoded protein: CASSSWLVPEQFF.

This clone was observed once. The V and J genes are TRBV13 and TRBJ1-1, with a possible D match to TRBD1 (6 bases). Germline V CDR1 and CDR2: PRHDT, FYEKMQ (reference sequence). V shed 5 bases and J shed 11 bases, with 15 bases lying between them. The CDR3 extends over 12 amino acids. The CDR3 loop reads CASSPDRRGAFF. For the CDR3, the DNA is TGTGCCAGCAGCCCAGACAGGCGTGGGGCTTTCTTT. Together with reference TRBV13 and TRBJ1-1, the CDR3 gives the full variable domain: AAGVIQSPRHLIKEKRETATLKCYPIPRHDTVYWYQQGPGQDPQFLISFYEKMQSDKGSIPDRFSAQQFSDYHSELNMSSLELGDSALYFCASSPDRRGAFFGQGTRLTVV.

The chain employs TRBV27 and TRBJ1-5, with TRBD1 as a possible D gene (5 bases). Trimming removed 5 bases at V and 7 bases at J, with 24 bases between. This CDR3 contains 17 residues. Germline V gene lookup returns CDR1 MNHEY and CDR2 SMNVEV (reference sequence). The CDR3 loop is CASSPRGGLPTRQPQHF. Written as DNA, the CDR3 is TGTGCCAGCAGTCCCCGGGGGGGTTTACCTACACGGCAGCCCCAGCATTTT.

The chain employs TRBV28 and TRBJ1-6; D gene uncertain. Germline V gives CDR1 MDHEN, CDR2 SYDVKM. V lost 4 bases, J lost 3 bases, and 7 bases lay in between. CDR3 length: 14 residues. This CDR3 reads CASSYMVYNSPLHF. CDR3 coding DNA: TGTGCCAGCAGTTATATGGTCTATAATTCACCCCTCCACTTT.

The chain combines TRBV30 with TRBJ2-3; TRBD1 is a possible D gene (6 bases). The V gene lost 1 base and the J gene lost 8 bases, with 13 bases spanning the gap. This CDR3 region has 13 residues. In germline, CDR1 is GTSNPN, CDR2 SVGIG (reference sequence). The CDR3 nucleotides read TGTGCCTGGAGTGGCCAGGGGCAGGGTACGCAGTATTTT. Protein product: CAWSGQGQGTQYF.

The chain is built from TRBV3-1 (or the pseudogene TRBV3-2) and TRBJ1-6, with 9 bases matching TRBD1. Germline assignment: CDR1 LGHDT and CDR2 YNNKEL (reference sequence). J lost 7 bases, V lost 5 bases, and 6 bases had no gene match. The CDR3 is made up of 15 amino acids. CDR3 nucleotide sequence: TGTGCCAGCAGCTCTCCCGGGACAGGGAATTCACCCCTCCACTTT. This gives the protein CASSSPGTGNSPLHF.